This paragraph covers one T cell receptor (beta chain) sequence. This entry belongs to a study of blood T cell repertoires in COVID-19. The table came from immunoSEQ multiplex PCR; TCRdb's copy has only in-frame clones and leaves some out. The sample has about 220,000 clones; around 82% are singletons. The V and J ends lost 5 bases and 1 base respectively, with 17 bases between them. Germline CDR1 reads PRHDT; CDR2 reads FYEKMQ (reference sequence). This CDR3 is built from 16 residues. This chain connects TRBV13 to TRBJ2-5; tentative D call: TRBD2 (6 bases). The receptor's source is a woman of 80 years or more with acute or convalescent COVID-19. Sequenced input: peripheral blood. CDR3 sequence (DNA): TGTGCCAGCAGCCTTCCCCTAGGTAGCGGCCAAGAGACCCAGTACTTC. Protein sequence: CASSLPLGSGQETQYF.